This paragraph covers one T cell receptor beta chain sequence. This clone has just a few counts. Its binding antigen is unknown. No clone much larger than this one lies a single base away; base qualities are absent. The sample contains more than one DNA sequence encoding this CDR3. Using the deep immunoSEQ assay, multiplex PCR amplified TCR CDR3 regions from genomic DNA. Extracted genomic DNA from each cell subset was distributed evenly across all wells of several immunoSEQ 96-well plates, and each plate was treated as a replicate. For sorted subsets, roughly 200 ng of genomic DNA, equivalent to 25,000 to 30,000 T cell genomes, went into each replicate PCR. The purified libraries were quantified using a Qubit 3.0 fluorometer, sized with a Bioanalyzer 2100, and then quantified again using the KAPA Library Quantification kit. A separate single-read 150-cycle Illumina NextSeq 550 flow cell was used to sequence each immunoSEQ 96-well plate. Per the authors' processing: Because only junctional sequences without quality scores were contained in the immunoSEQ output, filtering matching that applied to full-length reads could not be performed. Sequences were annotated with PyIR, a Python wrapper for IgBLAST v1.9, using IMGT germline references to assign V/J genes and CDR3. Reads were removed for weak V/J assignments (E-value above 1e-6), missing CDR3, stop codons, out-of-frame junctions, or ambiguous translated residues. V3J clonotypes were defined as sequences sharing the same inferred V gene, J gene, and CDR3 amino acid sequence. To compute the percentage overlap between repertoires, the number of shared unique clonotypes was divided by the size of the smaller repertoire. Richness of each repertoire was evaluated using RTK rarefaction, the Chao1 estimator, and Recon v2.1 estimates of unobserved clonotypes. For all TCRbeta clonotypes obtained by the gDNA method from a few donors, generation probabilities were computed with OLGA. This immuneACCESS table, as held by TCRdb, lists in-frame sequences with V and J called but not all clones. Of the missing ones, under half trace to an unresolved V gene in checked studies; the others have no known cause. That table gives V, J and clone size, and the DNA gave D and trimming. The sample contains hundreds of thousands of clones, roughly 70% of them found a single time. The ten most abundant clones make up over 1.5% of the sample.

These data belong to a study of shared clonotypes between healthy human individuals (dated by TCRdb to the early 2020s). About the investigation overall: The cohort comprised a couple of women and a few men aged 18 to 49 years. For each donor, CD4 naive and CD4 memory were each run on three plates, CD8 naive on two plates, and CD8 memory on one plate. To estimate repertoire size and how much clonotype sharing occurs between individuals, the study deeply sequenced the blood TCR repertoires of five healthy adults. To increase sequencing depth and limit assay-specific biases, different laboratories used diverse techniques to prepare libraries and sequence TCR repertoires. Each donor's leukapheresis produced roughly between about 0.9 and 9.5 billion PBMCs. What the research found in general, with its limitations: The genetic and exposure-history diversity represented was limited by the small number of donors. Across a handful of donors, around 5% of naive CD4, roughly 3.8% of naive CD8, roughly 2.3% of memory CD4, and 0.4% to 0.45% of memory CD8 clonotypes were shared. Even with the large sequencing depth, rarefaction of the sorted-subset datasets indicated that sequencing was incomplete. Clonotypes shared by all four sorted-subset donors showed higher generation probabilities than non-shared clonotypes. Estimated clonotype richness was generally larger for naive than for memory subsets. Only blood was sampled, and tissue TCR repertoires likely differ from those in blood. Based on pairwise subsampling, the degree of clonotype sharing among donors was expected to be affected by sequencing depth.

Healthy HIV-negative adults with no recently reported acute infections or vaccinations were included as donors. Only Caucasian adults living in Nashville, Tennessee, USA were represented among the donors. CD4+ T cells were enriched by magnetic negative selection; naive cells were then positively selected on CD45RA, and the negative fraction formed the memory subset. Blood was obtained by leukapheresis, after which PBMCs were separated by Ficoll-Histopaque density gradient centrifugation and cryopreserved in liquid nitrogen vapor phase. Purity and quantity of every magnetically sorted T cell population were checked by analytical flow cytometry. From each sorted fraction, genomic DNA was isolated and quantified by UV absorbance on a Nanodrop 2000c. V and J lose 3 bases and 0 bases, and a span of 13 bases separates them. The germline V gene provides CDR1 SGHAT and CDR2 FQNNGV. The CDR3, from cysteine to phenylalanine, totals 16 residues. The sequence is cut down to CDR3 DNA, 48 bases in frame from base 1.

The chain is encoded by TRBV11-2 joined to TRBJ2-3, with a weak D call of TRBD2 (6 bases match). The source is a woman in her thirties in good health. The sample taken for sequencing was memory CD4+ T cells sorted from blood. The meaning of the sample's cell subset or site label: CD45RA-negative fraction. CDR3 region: CASSLGSGLSTDTQYF. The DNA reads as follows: TGTGCCAGCAGCTTGGGTAGCGGACTAAGCACAGATACGCAGTATTTT.